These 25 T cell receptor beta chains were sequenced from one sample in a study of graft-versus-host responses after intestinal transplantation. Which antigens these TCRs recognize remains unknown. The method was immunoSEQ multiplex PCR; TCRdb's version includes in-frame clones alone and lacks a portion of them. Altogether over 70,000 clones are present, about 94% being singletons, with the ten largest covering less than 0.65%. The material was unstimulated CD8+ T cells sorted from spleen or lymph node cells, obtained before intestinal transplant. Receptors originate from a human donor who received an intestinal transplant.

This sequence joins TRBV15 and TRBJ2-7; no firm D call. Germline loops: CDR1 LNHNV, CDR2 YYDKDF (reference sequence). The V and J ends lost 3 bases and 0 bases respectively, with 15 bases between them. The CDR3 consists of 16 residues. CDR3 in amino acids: CATSSVRSMSSYEQYF. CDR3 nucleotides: TGTGCCACCAGCAGTGTTAGATCAATGAGCTCCTACGAGCAGTACTTC.

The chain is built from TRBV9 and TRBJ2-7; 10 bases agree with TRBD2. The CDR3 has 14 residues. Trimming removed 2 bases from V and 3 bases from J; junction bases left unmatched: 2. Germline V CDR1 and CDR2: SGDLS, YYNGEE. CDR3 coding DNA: TGTGCCAGCAGCGTGGCTAGCGGGAGCTACGAGCAGTACTTC. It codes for CASSVASGSYEQYF.

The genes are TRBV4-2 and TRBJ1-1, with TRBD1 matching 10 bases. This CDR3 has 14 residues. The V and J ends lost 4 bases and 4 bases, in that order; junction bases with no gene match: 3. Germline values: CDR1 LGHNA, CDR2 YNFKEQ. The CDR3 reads CASSPWDRGTEAFF. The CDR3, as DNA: TGTGCCAGCAGCCCCTGGGACAGGGGCACTGAAGCTTTCTTT.

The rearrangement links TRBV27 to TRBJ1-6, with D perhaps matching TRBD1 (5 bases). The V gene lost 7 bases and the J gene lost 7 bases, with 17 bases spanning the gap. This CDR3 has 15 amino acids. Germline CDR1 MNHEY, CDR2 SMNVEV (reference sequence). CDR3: CASTEISGFNSPLHF. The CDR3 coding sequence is TGTGCCAGCACCGAAATCTCAGGGTTCAATTCACCCCTCCACTTT.

Written as DNA, the CDR3 is TGTGCCAGCGTCAGGACAGGGATGAACACTGAAGCTTTCTTT. Protein product: CASVRTGMNTEAFF. The chain has TRBV6-1 and TRBJ1-1; 8 positions match TRBD1. This CDR3 contains 14 residues. V trimming: 8 bases; J trimming: 0 bases; junction bases outside the gene matches: 5. Germline-derived CDR1 and CDR2 are MNHNS and SASEGT.

The CDR3 nucleotides are TGTGCCAGCAGTGGAGAGGGCGGGACAGCCTACAATGAGCAGTTCTTC. Its protein product is CASSGEGGTAYNEQFF. The chain carries TRBV6-1 and TRBJ2-1, with D maybe TRBD1 (7 bases). V lost 4 bases and J 2 bases, leaving 15 bases between the germline ends. The CDR3 totals 16 residues. In germline, CDR1 is MNHNS, CDR2 SASEGT.

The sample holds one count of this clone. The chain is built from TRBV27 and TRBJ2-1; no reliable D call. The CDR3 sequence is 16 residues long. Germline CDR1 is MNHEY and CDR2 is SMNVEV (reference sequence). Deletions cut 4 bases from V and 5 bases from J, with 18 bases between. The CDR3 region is CASSSGSWTLDNEQFF. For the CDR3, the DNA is TGTGCCAGCAGTTCCGGAAGCTGGACCTTAGACAATGAGCAGTTCTTC.

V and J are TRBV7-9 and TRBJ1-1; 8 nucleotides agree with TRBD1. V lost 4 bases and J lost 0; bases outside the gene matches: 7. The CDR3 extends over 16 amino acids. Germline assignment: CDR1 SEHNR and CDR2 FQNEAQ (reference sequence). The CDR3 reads CASSSPRGLMNTEAFF. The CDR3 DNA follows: TGTGCCAGCAGCTCACCCAGGGGGCTCATGAACACTGAAGCTTTCTTT. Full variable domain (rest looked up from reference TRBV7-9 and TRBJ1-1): DTGVSQNPRHKITKRGQNVTFRCDPISEHNRLYWYRQTLGQGPEFLTYFQNEAQLEKSRLLSDRFSAERPKGSFSTLEIQRTEQGDSAMYLCASSSPRGLMNTEAFFGQGTRLTVV.

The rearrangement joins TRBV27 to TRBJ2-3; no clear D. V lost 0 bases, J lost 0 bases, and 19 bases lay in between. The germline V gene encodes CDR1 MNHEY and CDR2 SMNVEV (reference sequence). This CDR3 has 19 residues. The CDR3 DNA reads TGTGCCAGCAGTTTATCCACAGTGAGCCCCCTTACTAGCACAGATACGCAGTATTTT. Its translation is CASSLSTVSPLTSTDTQYF.

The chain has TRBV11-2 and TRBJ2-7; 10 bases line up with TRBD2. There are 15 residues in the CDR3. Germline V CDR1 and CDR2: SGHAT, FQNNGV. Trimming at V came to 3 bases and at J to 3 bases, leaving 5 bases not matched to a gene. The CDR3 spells CASSFRWTSGYEQYF. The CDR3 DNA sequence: TGTGCCAGCAGCTTCCGGTGGACTAGCGGCTACGAGCAGTACTTC.

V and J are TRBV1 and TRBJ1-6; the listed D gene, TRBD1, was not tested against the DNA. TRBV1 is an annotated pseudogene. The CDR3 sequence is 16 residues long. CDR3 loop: CTSSQAGTGLGSPLHF. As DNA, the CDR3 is TGCACCAGCAGCCAAGCTGGGACAGGGTTAGGTTCACCCCTCCACTTT.

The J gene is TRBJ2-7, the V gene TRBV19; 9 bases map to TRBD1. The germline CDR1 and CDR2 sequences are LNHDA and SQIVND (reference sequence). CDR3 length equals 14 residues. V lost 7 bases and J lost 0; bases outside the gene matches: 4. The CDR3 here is CASNRDRDSYEQYF. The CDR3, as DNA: TGTGCCAGTAACCGGGACAGGGACTCCTACGAGCAGTACTTC.

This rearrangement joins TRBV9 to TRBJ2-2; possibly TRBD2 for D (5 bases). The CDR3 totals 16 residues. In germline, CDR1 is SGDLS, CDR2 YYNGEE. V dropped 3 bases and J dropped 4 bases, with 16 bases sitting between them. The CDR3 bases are TGTGCCAGCAGCGCCATCTCGAGCGGATTCACCGGGGAGCTGTTTTTT. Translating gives CASSAISSGFTGELFF. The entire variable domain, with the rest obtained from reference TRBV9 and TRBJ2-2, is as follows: DSGVTQTPKHLITATGQRVTLRCSPRSGDLSVYWYQQSLDQGLQFLIQYYNGEERAKGNILERFSAQQFPDLHSELNLSSLELGDSALYFCASSAISSGFTGELFFGEGSRLTVL.

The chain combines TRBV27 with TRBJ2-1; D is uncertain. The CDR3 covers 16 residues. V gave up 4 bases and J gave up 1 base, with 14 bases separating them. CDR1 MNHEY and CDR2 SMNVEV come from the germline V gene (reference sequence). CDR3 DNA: TGTGCCAGCAGTTCCATTGGGATGTGGTCCTACAATGAGCAGTTCTTC. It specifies CASSSIGMWSYNEQFF.

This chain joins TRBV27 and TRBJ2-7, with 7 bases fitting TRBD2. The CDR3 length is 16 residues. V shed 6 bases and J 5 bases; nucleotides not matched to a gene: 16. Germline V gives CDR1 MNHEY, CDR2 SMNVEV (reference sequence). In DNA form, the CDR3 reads TGTGCCAGCAGGCCGATCACTAGCGCCGCTGGGGACGAGCAGTACTTC. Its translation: CASRPITSAAGDEQYF.

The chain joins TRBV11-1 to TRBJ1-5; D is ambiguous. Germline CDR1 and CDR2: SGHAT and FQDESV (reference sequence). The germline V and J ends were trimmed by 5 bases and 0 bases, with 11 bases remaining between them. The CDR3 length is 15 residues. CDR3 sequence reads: CASSLDGYSNQPQHF. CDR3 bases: TGTGCCAGCAGCCTGGACGGTTATAGCAATCAGCCCCAGCATTTT.

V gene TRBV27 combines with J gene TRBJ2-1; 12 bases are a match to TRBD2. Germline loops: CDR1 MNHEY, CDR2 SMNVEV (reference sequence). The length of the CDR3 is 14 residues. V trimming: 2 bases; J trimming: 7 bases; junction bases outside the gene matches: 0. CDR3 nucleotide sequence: TGTGCCAGCAGTTTAGGGACTAGCGGGAATGAGCAGTTCTTC. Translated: CASSLGTSGNEQFF.

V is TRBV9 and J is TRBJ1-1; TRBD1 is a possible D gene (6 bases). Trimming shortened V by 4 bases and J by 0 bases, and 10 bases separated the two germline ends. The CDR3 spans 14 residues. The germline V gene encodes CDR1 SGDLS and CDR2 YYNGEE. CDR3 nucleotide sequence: TGTGCCAGCAGCCCCCGACAGGTGAACACTGAAGCTTTCTTT. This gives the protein CASSPRQVNTEAFF.

The CDR3 spells CASSLAAAGGAKNIQYF. The CDR3 nucleotides are TGTGCCAGCAGCTTGGCGGCGGCCGGGGGAGCCAAAAACATTCAGTACTTC. The chain carries TRBV5-6 and TRBJ2-4, with a possible D match to TRBD2 (6 bases). The CDR3 is 17 residues long. Trimming removed 0 bases at V and 0 bases at J, with 13 bases between. Germline assignment: CDR1 SGHDT and CDR2 YYEEEE.

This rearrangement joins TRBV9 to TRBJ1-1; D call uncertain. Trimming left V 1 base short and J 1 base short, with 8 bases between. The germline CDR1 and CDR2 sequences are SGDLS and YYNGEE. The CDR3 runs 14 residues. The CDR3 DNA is TGTGCCAGCAGCGTATCCGGAGCGAACACTGAAGCTTTCTTT. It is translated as CASSVSGANTEAFF.

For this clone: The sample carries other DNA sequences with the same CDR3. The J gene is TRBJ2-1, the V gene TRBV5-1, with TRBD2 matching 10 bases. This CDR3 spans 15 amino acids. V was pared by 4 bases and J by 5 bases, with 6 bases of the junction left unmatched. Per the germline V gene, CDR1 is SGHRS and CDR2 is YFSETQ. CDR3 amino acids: CASSDLAGVDNEQFF. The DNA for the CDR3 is TGCGCCAGCAGCGATCTAGCGGGAGTAGACAATGAGCAGTTCTTC. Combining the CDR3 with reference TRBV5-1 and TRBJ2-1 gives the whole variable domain KAGVTQTPRYLIKTRGQQVTLSCSPISGHRSVSWYQQTPGQGLQFLFEYFSETQRNKGNFPGRFSGRQFSNSRSEMNVSTLELGDSALYLCASSDLAGVDNEQFFGPGTRLTVL.

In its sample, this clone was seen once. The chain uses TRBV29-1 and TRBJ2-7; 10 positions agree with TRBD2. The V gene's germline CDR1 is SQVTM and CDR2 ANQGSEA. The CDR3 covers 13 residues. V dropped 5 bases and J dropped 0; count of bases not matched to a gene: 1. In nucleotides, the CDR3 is TGCAGCGTTCAGCGGGAGGGCTCCTACGAGCAGTACTTC. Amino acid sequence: CSVQREGSYEQYF.

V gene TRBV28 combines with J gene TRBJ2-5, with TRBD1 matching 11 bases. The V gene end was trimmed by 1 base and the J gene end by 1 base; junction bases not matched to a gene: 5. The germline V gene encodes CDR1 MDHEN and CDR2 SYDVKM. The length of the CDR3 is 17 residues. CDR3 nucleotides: TGTGCCAGCAGTTTATTGTTGGGACAGGGGGTCCAAGAGACCCAGTACTTC. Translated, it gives CASSLLLGQGVQETQYF.

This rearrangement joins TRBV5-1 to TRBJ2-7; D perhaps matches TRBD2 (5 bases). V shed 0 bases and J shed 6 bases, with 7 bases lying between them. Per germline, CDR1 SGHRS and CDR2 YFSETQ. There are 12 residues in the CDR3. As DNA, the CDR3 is TGCGCCAGCAGCTTGGCGGGGAGCGAGCAGTACTTC. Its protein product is CASSLAGSEQYF. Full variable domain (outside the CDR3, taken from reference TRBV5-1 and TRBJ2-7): KAGVTQTPRYLIKTRGQQVTLSCSPISGHRSVSWYQQTPGQGLQFLFEYFSETQRNKGNFPGRFSGRQFSNSRSEMNVSTLELGDSALYLCASSLAGSEQYFGPGTRLTVT.

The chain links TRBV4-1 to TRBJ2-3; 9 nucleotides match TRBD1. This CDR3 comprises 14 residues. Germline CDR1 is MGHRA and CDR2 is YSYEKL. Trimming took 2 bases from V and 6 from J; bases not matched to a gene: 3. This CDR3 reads CASSQPQGADTQYF. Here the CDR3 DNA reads TGCGCCAGCAGCCAACCACAGGGGGCGGATACGCAGTATTTT.